Presented here are 29 T cell receptor beta chains from one specimen sequenced in a study of blood T cell repertoires in COVID-19. Sequenced by immunoSEQ multiplex PCR; TCRdb stores in-frame clones only, minus some. Here the sample spans approximately 300,000 clones, 83% being singletons. Material: peripheral blood. The origin of the receptors is a woman in her fifties or sixties with acute or convalescent COVID-19.

The chain recombines TRBV6-5 with TRBJ2-1, with a possible D match to TRBD2 (6 bases). V lost 6 bases, J lost 5 bases, and 14 bases lay in between. This CDR3 spans 14 amino acids. Germline CDR1 reads MNHEY; CDR2 reads SVGAGI. CDR3 in amino acids: CASSQIGGNNEQFF. The DNA of the CDR3 is TGTGCCAGCAGCCAGATCGGGGGTAACAATGAGCAGTTCTTC.

V usage is TRBV30 and J usage is TRBJ2-7, with unresolved D. CDR3 length: 13 amino acids. CDR1 is GTSNPN and CDR2 is SVGIG in the germline V gene (reference sequence). Trimming removed 2 bases at V and 3 bases at J, with 11 bases between. The CDR3 reads CAWSRSVLYEQYF. CDR3 in DNA: TGTGCCTGGAGTAGATCAGTTCTCTACGAGCAGTACTTC.

Comments on this clone: The same CDR3 arises from other DNA sequences in this sample as well. The genes are TRBV7-2 and TRBJ1-5; 8 bases line up with TRBD1. The J segment lost 4 bases and the V segment lost 2 bases, leaving 1 base of the junction unmatched. CDR1 SGHTA and CDR2 FQGNSA come from the germline V gene. The CDR3 is 14 amino acids. Written as DNA, the CDR3 is TGTGCCAGCAGCTTAAGACAGGGGAATCAGCCCCAGCATTTT. Translated, it gives CASSLRQGNQPQHF.

This chain uses TRBV2 with TRBJ2-1, with TRBD2 matching 7 bases. The CDR3 has 17 amino acids. V was pared by 7 bases and J by 1 base, with 13 bases of the junction left unmatched. Looked up from germline, CDR1 is SNHLY and CDR2 is FYNNEI. CDR3 in amino acids: CASTPRVTSLSYNEQFF. The CDR3 DNA follows: TGTGCCAGCACCCCGAGGGTGACTAGCTTATCCTACAATGAGCAGTTCTTC. Using reference TRBV2 and TRBJ2-1 for the parts outside the CDR3, the full variable domain is EPEVTQTPSHQVTQMGQEVILRCVPISNHLYFYWYRQILGQKVEFLVSFYNNEISEKSEIFDDQFSVERPDGSNFTLKIRSTKLEDSAMYFCASTPRVTSLSYNEQFFGPGTRLTVL.

V is TRBV28 and J is TRBJ2-1; a possible D gene is TRBD2 (7 bases). Germline V lookup: CDR1 MDHEN, CDR2 SYDVKM. The CDR3 is 14 amino acids. V was clipped by 8 bases and J by 10 bases, with 21 bases between them. For the CDR3, the DNA is TGTGCCAGCGGAAGGGGGGGTAGGCCTGCCGAGCAGTTCTTC. This translates into CASGRGGRPAEQFF.

This clone was recorded only once. The V call is TRBV27, the J call TRBJ2-1, with D tentatively TRBD1 (5 bases). V lost 5 bases to trimming and J lost 5 bases, with 10 bases between them. CDR3 length: 13 residues. Per germline, CDR1 MNHEY and CDR2 SMNVEV (reference sequence). CDR3 bases: TGTGCCAGCAGTCTCACCAGGGACAATGAGCAGTTCTTC. It translates to CASSLTRDNEQFF.

The V call is TRBV19, the J call TRBJ1-6; 8 bases map to TRBD1. CDR3 size: 16 residues. Germline V gene sequence: CDR1 LNHDA, CDR2 SQIVND (reference sequence). Germline trimming cut 6 bases from V and 9 bases from J; bases unmatched to any gene: 13. CDR3 nucleotide sequence: TGTGCCAGTAGCAGTCTGGGGACAGGAGTCTTTTCACCCCTCCACTTT. Translation gives CASSSLGTGVFSPLHF.

The chain has TRBV27 and TRBJ2-7; 8 bases are a match to TRBD1. After removal of 6 bases from V and 2 bases from J, the junction contained 6 bases not matched to a gene. The CDR3 has 14 residues. Looked up from germline, CDR1 is MNHEY and CDR2 is SMNVEV (reference sequence). In nucleotides, the CDR3 is TGTGCCAGCAGAGGACAGGGTAAGACCTACGAGCAGTACTTC. Its protein product is CASRGQGKTYEQYF.

The V and J genes are TRBV10-2 and TRBJ1-3; D unclear. This CDR3 comprises 15 residues. Trimming took off 3 bases at V and 0 bases at J, with 9 bases between the two ends. Germline lookup yields CDR1 WSHSY and CDR2 SAAADI. The CDR3 loop reads CASSDGPSSGNTIYF. The DNA of the CDR3 is TGCGCCAGCAGTGACGGTCCGAGCTCTGGAAACACCATATATTTT.

The chain uses TRBV5-4 and TRBJ2-1; TRBD2 matches at 7 bases. CDR1 SGHNT and CDR2 YYREEE come from the germline V gene (reference sequence). V lost 0 bases to trimming and J lost 1 base; unmatched junction nucleotides: 1. The CDR3 sequence is 15 residues long. The CDR3 protein is CASSLEAGSYNEQFF. The CDR3 DNA follows: TGTGCCAGCAGCTTGGAAGCGGGGTCCTACAATGAGCAGTTCTTC.

This chain uses TRBV29-1 with TRBJ2-7; maybe TRBD1 (6 bases). V was pared by 4 bases and J by 4 bases, with 8 bases between. CDR1 is SQVTM, CDR2 ANQGSEA, per germline. The CDR3 contains 11 residues. The CDR3 region has the DNA TGCAGCGTTGGGGACAATTACGAGCAGTACGTC. This sequence encodes CSVGDNYEQYV.

This clone occurred a few times. V is TRBV30 and J is TRBJ2-1, with D possibly being TRBD2 (5 bases). CDR3 size: 15 residues. Germline assignment: CDR1 GTSNPN and CDR2 SVGIG (reference sequence). V lost 0 bases, J lost 8 bases, and 17 bases lay in between. In DNA, the CDR3 is TGTGCCTGGAGTGTGTGGACTCCGGCCGGTGATGAGCAGTTCTTC. It specifies CAWSVWTPAGDEQFF.

This clone was seen only once. V usage is TRBV7-2 and J usage is TRBJ1-1; no clear D. Between the trimmed V and J ends, which lost 7 bases and 7 bases, there was a span of 10 bases. Germline CDR1 and CDR2: SGHTA and FQGNSA. The CDR3 is 11 amino acids. The CDR3 bases are TGTGCCAGCACCCCAGGTTATGAAGCTTTCTTT. It encodes CASTPGYEAFF. The full variable domain, completed using reference TRBV7-2 and TRBJ1-1, is GAGVSQSPSNKVTEKGKDVELRCDPISGHTALYWYRQSLGQGLEFLIYFQGNSAPDKSGLPSDRFSAERTGGSVSTLTIQRTQQEDSAVYLCASTPGYEAFFGQGTRLTVV.

CDR3 DNA: TGTGCCACATACAGGGGAGCGGGTTCACCCCTCCACTTT. This encodes CATYRGAGSPLHF. The chain carries TRBV6-5 and TRBJ1-6; 7 nucleotides line up with TRBD1. The CDR3 covers 13 residues. J was trimmed by 9 bases and V by 10 bases; bases with no gene match: 9. Germline values: CDR1 MNHEY, CDR2 SVGAGI.

The chain carries TRBV25-1 and TRBJ1-1; D gene ambiguous. Germline V gene sequence: CDR1 MGHDK, CDR2 SYGVNS. This CDR3 contains 15 residues. With 0 bases removed from V and 0 bases from J, the gap between germline ends came to 8 bases. The CDR3: CASSEYAGVNTEAFF. The CDR3 coding sequence is TGTGCCAGCAGTGAATATGCGGGTGTGAACACTGAAGCTTTCTTT.

This chain connects TRBV7-6 to TRBJ2-2; TRBD1 agrees at 8 bases. Germline loops: CDR1 SGHVS, CDR2 FNYEAQ. The CDR3 is 16 residues long. V shed 5 bases, J shed 2 bases, and the junction held 7 bases outside the gene matches. The CDR3 nucleotides are TGTGCCAGCAGCCGAACCGGGACAGGAAACACCGGGGAGCTGTTTTTT. Its protein is CASSRTGTGNTGELFF. The full variable domain, with the rest looked up from reference TRBV7-6 and TRBJ2-2, is GAGVSQSPRYKVTKRGQDVALRCDPISGHVSLYWYRQALGQGPEFLTYFNYEAQQDKSGLPNDRFSAERPEGSISTLTIQRTEQRDSAMYRCASSRTGTGNTGELFFGEGSRLTVL.

V and J are TRBV5-1 and TRBJ1-1; 7 bases line up with TRBD1. V was clipped by 5 bases and J by 1 base; unmatched bases: 5. In germline, CDR1 is SGHRS, CDR2 YFSETQ. This CDR3 spans 14 amino acids. CDR3: CASRAGTANTEAFF. For the CDR3, the DNA is TGCGCCAGCAGGGCCGGGACAGCGAACACTGAAGCTTTCTTT.

The chain links TRBV12-3 or TRBV12-4 to TRBJ1-1; D is undetermined. The germline V and J ends were trimmed by 5 bases and 12 bases, with 19 bases remaining between them. CDR3 length equals 13 residues. CDR3 region: CASSPQMEGKPFF. For the CDR3, the DNA is TGTGCCAGCAGTCCCCAGATGGAGGGTAAACCTTTCTTT.

This clone was counted only a few times. The chain combines TRBV2 with TRBJ1-1; the D is unclear. CDR1 and CDR2 (germline): SNHLY, FYNNEI. Trimming removed 6 bases at V and 5 bases at J, with 7 bases between. CDR3 length: 11 residues. Here the CDR3 reads CASSLKTEAFF. The CDR3 DNA reads TGTGCCAGCAGCCTTAAAACTGAAGCTTTCTTT.

J is TRBJ1-4 and V is TRBV29-1; the D gene is possibly TRBD1 (5 bases). Trimming left V 0 bases short and J 8 bases short, with 10 bases between. This CDR3 comprises 13 residues. Per germline, CDR1 SQVTM and CDR2 ANQGSEA. The CDR3 sequence is CSVEEGPSEKLFF. The CDR3 DNA sequence: TGCAGCGTTGAAGAGGGGCCCTCCGAAAAACTGTTTTTT.

This clone was counted a few times. V usage is TRBV9 and J usage is TRBJ2-7; the match to TRBD2 covers 7 bases. CDR1 is SGDLS and CDR2 is YYNGEE in the germline V gene. Unmatched junction bases numbered 5, after V lost 0 bases and J lost 2 bases. This CDR3 has 15 amino acids. CDR3 residues: CASSVVASGTYEQYF. CDR3 coding DNA: TGTGCCAGCAGCGTAGTAGCTAGCGGAACCTACGAGCAGTACTTC.

V and J are TRBV6-5 and TRBJ2-3; D unresolved. The CDR3 has 12 amino acids. Trimming took off 10 bases at V and 1 base at J, with 9 bases between the two ends. CDR1 is MNHEY and CDR2 is SVGAGI in the germline V gene. The CDR3 coding sequence is TGTGCCACCAATAGAGGCACAGATACGCAGTATTTT. Translation gives CATNRGTDTQYF.

The chain recombines TRBV2 with TRBJ2-4, with 7 nucleotides matching TRBD2. Germline loops: CDR1 SNHLY, CDR2 FYNNEI. The CDR3 is made up of 16 amino acids. V gave up 5 bases and J gave up 0 bases; unmatched junction bases: 7. CDR3 loop: CASSPHSGLAKNIQYF. CDR3 DNA sequence: TGTGCCAGCAGTCCTCATAGCGGGCTAGCCAAAAACATTCAGTACTTC.

The chain combines TRBV11-2 with TRBJ1-2, with TRBD1 identical over 8 bases. The CDR3 runs to 15 residues. V lost 4 bases and J lost 8; bases outside the gene matches: 12. From germline, CDR1 is SGHAT and CDR2 FQNNGV. The CDR3 loop reads CASSYTPQGARGYTF. CDR3 nucleotide sequence: TGTGCCAGCAGCTATACTCCCCAGGGGGCGAGGGGCTACACCTTC.

This clone was recorded once. The rearrangement joins TRBV28 to TRBJ1-6; D unclear. V was trimmed by 3 bases and J by 6 bases, leaving 9 bases between them. Germline V gene sequence: CDR1 MDHEN, CDR2 SYDVKM. The length of the CDR3 is 14 residues. The CDR3 DNA follows: TGTGCCAGCAGTTTGAGGCAGCTTAATTCACCCCTCCACTTT. This codes for CASSLRQLNSPLHF. The full variable domain, rest sourced from reference TRBV28 and TRBJ1-6, is DVKVTQSSRYLVKRTGEKVFLECVQDMDHENMFWYRQDPGLGLRLIYFSYDVKMKEKGDIPEGYSVSREKKERFSLILESASTNQTSMYLCASSLRQLNSPLHFGNGTRLTVT.

This clone was seen once. Other DNA sequences in the same sample also yield this CDR3. This chain links TRBV7-2 with TRBJ1-5, with 7 bases that match TRBD1. In germline, CDR1 is SGHTA, CDR2 FQGNSA. The trim removed 5 bases at V and 4 bases at J, leaving 5 bases unmatched. The CDR3 is 14 amino acids. CDR3 sequence reads: CASSLRQGNQPQHF. As DNA, the CDR3 is TGTGCCAGCAGCCTTCGACAGGGTAATCAGCCCCAGCATTTT.

The chain is built from TRBV7-3 and TRBJ1-1, with 7 positions matching TRBD1. Trimming took 4 bases from V and 2 from J; bases not matched to a gene: 7. The CDR3 extends over 15 amino acids. Germline CDR1 and CDR2: SGHTA and FQGTGA. CDR3 sequence reads: CASSSRQGGNTEAFF. The CDR3 DNA reads TGTGCCAGCAGCTCTCGACAGGGTGGTAACACTGAAGCTTTCTTT.

The chain links TRBV10-3 to TRBJ2-7; TRBD2 aligns across 7 bases. CDR1 ENHRY and CDR2 SYGVKD come from the germline V gene. CDR3 size: 13 residues. V lost 3 bases, J lost 6 bases, and 5 bases stayed unmatched. The CDR3 region has the DNA TGTGCCATCAGTGAAGGGGAGGGAGGCGAGCAGTACGTC. Translating gives CAISEGEGGEQYV.

The chain recombines TRBV7-2 with TRBJ1-2, with 9 bases that match TRBD1. The trim removed 5 bases at V and 6 bases at J, leaving 7 bases unmatched. CDR1 is SGHTA, CDR2 FQGNSA, per germline. CDR3 length: 14 residues. The CDR3 nucleotides are TGTGCCAGCAGCGAGTCCGGGACAGGGAATGGCTACACCTTC. This codes for CASSESGTGNGYTF.